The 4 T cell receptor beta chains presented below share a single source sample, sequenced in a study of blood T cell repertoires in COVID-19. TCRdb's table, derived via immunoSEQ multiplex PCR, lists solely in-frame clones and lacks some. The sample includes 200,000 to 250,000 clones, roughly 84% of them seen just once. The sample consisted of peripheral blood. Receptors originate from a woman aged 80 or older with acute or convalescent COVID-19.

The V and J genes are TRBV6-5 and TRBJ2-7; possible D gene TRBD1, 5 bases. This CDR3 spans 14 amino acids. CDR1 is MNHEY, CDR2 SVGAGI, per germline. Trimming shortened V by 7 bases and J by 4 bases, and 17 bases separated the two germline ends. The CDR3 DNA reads TGTGCCAGCACCCAAGTGGTGGGGCGGTACGAGCAGTACTTC. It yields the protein CASTQVVGRYEQYF.

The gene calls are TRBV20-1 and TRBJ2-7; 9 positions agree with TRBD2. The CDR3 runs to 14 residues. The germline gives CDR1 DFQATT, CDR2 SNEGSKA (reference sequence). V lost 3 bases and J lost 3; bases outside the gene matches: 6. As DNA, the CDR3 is TGCAGTGCTAGTTATAGCGGGGGCCTCTACGAGCAGTACTTC. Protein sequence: CSASYSGGLYEQYF.

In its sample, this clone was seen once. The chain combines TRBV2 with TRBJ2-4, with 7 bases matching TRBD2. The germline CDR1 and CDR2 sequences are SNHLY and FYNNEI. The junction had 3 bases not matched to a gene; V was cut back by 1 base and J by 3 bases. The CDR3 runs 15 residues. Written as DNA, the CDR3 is TGTGCCAGCAGTGAAGAGCGGGGAAGCAAAAACATTCAGTACTTC. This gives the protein CASSEERGSKNIQYF.

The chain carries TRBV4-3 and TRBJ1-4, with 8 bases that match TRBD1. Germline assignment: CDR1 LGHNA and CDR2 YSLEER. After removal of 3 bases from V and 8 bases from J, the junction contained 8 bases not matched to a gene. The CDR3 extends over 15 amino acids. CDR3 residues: CASSQGGQGGEKLFF. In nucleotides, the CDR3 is TGCGCCAGCAGCCAGGGTGGACAGGGCGGCGAAAAACTGTTTTTT.